Given below is one TCR beta chain in context. This specimen comes from a study of blood T cell repertoires in COVID-19. Across the study: In each case, the material was cDNA or gDNA derived from T cells, B-cell-depleted T cells, or PBMCs.

Measured with immunoSEQ multiplex PCR; TCRdb has only the in-frame clones, and not every one. The data contain roughly 500,000 clones, 88% of them singletons. V trimming: 6 bases; J trimming: 5 bases; junction bases outside the gene matches: 6. The CDR3 consists of 14 residues. CDR1 is LNHDA and CDR2 is SQIVND in the germline V gene (reference sequence). Categorization into cohorts depended on clinical history that participants reported. Before being deemed recovered, Cohort 3 donors had two negative PCRs, clearance, or symptom resolution. The sample comprised PBMCs or T cells enriched from blood (not recorded which). The rearrangement links TRBV19 to TRBJ2-3; 9 bases align to TRBD1. The TCR originated in a woman in her thirties or forties who had recovered from COVID-19. The chain's CDR3 is CASRPGQGLDTQYF. The CDR3 bases are TGTGCCAGTAGGCCGGGACAGGGATTAGATACGCAGTATTTT.